This T cell receptor beta chain was captured in a study of T cell responses to AZD1222 COVID-19 vaccine. Study-wide points: Close to half of spike-specific TCRs reportedly recognize unmutated variant regions.

Regarding this clone: Its antigen is undetermined.

The ends were cut back, 0 bases at V and 7 bases at J, with 10 bases in the middle. Per the germline V gene, CDR1 is ENHRY and CDR2 is SYGVKD. The CDR3 length is 14 residues. Libraries were prepared by immunoSEQ multiplex PCR; TCRdb keeps only in-frame clonotypes and omits some of them. In the table there are over 150,000 clones, 90% to 95% of which are singletons. The clonotype originates from an adult in good health. The specimen was peripheral blood, collected on day 0 of MenACWY control vaccination. The V gene is TRBV10-3, the J gene TRBJ1-5; D possibly corresponds to TRBD1 (5 bases). The CDR3, as DNA: TGTGCCATCAGTGAGTCGATCCCAGGGCAGCCCCAGCATTTT. Protein sequence: CAISESIPGQPQHF.